The clone carrying this T cell receptor beta chain occurred a few times. Its specificity is not known. Germline trimming cut 4 bases from V and 1 base from J; bases unmatched to any gene: 8. Germline V gene data show CDR1 as SQVTM and CDR2 as ANQGSEA. The CDR3 spans 16 residues. This record belongs to a study of CD8+ T cells in alopecia areata. Study-level results: Sequencing of scalp samples also captures resident alphabeta T cells of normal skin. Clonality was higher in lesional than normal scalp, especially in alopecia totalis/universalis.

cDNA reverse transcribed from extracted RNA served as the sequencing template. Using immunoSEQ multiplex PCR, the repertoire was profiled, and TCRdb retains in-frame clones only, with some absent. The sample contains around 200,000 clones, almost 65% of which appear only once. As part of sample collection, lesional scalp punch biopsies and peripheral blood were taken from alopecia areata patients. PBMCs served as the source from which CD4+ and CD8+ T cells were sorted. Source: CD4+ T cells sorted from blood, taken at week 0. The sequence was obtained from a human donor with alopecia areata. The rearrangement uses TRBV29-1 and TRBJ2-7; TRBD2 aligns across 12 bases. CDR3: CSVALGLAGMSYEQYF. DNA of the CDR3: TGCAGCGTTGCACTTGGACTAGCGGGGATGTCCTACGAGCAGTACTTC.